These 13 T cell receptor beta chains were sequenced from one sample in a study of CD8 T cells in Susac syndrome. It was with random hexamers that about 0.45 to 1 ug RNA was reverse transcribed. TCRdb recomputed calls from the immunoSEQ multiplex PCR reads with MiXCR, one row per CDR3 protein. The table has over 70,000 distinct CDR3 sequences, about 96% seen once. Material: CD8+ T cells from PBMCs. These receptors originate from a human donor with Susac syndrome.

The V gene is TRBV12-3 or TRBV12-4, the J gene TRBJ1-6, with D possibly TRBD1 on 6 matching bases. The CDR3 covers 18 residues. The ends were cut back, 3 bases at V and 0 bases at J, with 15 bases in the middle. The CDR3 DNA reads TGTGCCAGCAGTTTGGAGACAGGATCCAGCTCCTATAATTCACCCCTCCACTTT. This codes for CASSLETGSSSYNSPLHF.

This clonotype was seen a single time. This sequence joins TRBV6-5 and TRBJ2-1; 12 nucleotides match TRBD1. The V gene's germline CDR1 is MNHEY and CDR2 SVGAGI. CDR3 length: 14 residues. V gave up 2 bases and J gave up 8 bases; unmatched junction bases: 1. CDR3 residues: CASSYGTGGDEQFF. Here the CDR3 DNA reads TGTGCCAGCAGTTACGGGACAGGGGGCGATGAGCAGTTCTTC.

The V call is TRBV3-1, the J call TRBJ2-7; D gene unclear. The CDR3 loop spans 12 amino acids. V dropped 0 bases and J dropped 9 bases, with 9 bases sitting between them. Germline V gene lookup returns CDR1 LGHDT and CDR2 YNNKEL (reference sequence). CDR3 sequence: CASSQDGVGQYF. The CDR3 coding sequence is TGTGCCAGCAGCCAAGACGGCGTTGGGCAGTACTTC.

The chain links TRBV7-2 to TRBJ2-5, with 8 bases identical to TRBD2. The CDR3 is made up of 16 amino acids. Germline loops: CDR1 SGHTA, CDR2 FQGNSA. Unmatched junction bases numbered 7, after V lost 0 bases and J lost 4 bases. Written as DNA, the CDR3 is TGTGCCAGCAGCTTAGCGCGGAGCGGGGGAGGAGAGACCCAGTACTTC. Translation: CASSLARSGGGETQYF. Based on the CDR3 plus reference TRBV7-2 and TRBJ2-5, the full variable domain is GAGVSQSPSNKVTEKGKDVELRCDPISGHTALYWYRQSLGQGLEFLIYFQGNSAPDKSGLPSDRFSAERTGGSVSTLTIQRTQQEDSAVYLCASSLARSGGGETQYFGPGTRLLVL.

V is TRBV7-3 and J is TRBJ2-3, with D possibly matching TRBD2 (5 bases). Trimming pared 5 bases from V and 4 bases from J, leaving 16 bases between. The V gene's germline CDR1 is SGHTA and CDR2 FQGTGA. The CDR3 runs to 15 residues. CDR3 bases: TGTGCCAGCAGCCCCGGGATCTGGCACTCAGATACGCAGTATTTT. Translated: CASSPGIWHSDTQYF. The full variable domain, its missing parts supplied by reference TRBV7-3 and TRBJ2-3, is GAGVSQTPSNKVTEKGKYVELRCDPISGHTALYWYRQSLGQGPEFLIYFQGTGAADDSGLPNDRFFAVRPEGSVSTLKIQRTERGDSAVYLCASSPGIWHSDTQYFGPGTRLTVL.

V and J are TRBV27 and TRBJ1-5; D uncertain. Germline loops: CDR1 MNHEY, CDR2 SMNVEV (reference sequence). The CDR3 is 12 amino acids. V lost 6 bases and J 7 bases, leaving 10 bases between the germline ends. The CDR3 spells CASSRPGQPQHF. The CDR3 region has the DNA TGTGCCAGCAGCCGTCCGGGACAGCCCCAGCATTTT.

The chain has TRBV30 and TRBJ2-1, with 10 bases lining up with TRBD1. The germline CDR1 and CDR2 sequences are GTSNPN and SVGIG (reference sequence). With 4 bases clipped from V and 1 base from J, the junction kept 4 bases outside the gene matches. The CDR3 is 15 residues long. For the CDR3, the DNA is TGTGCCTGGAACGTGGGACAGGGGTCCTACAATGAGCAGTTCTTC. Protein product: CAWNVGQGSYNEQFF.

This rearrangement joins TRBV12-3 or TRBV12-4 to TRBJ1-5, with D hard to call. V gave up 5 bases and J gave up 6 bases, with 8 bases separating them. This CDR3 is 12 amino acids long. CDR3 sequence (DNA): TGTGCCAGCAGTCCCCTTGGTCAGCCCCAGCATTTT. The encoded protein is CASSPLGQPQHF.

J is TRBJ1-5 and V is TRBV6-6; D ambiguous. The ends were cut back, 5 bases at V and 6 bases at J, with 8 bases in the middle. There are 12 residues in the CDR3. Germline V lookup: CDR1 MNHNY, CDR2 SVGAGI (reference sequence). This chain's CDR3 is CASSAGVQPQHF. Here the CDR3 DNA reads TGTGCCAGCAGTGCCGGGGTTCAGCCCCAGCATTTT.

V is TRBV5-1 and J is TRBJ2-3, with a tentative D call TRBD1 (6 bases). The CDR3 runs 14 residues. The V and J ends lost 3 bases and 0 bases respectively, with 8 bases between them. Germline assignment: CDR1 SGHRS and CDR2 YFSETQ. CDR3 residues: CASSWTVSTDTQYF. CDR3 in DNA: TGCGCCAGCAGCTGGACAGTTAGCACAGATACGCAGTATTTT.

The chain uses TRBV30 and TRBJ1-6; D may be TRBD1 (6 bases). V was cut by 4 bases and J by 6 bases, with 10 bases left in between. Germline CDR1 GTSNPN, CDR2 SVGIG (reference sequence). The CDR3 extends over 13 amino acids. The CDR3 reads CAWNGGLNSPLHF. The CDR3 DNA sequence: TGTGCCTGGAACGGGGGGCTTAATTCACCCCTCCACTTT.

There are a few counts of this clonotype. This sequence joins TRBV12-3 or TRBV12-4 and TRBJ2-7, with a possible D match to TRBD1 (6 bases). V was pared by 5 bases and J by 4 bases, with 9 bases between. CDR3 size: 12 residues. Here the CDR3 reads CASSRDTYEQYF. DNA of the CDR3: TGTGCCAGCAGTCGGGACACGTACGAGCAGTACTTC.

The CDR3 bases are TGTGCCAGCAGTTTAAGGATTGGAAATCAGCCCCAGCATTTT. This translates into CASSLRIGNQPQHF. V is TRBV12-3 or TRBV12-4 and J is TRBJ1-5; no clear D gene. The V end lost 2 bases, the J end lost 4 bases, and 9 bases lay between the germline ends. The CDR3 sequence is 14 residues long.